This is a list of T cell receptor beta chains from one sample in a study of CXCR3-negative and CXCR3-positive naive CD8 T cells. TCRdb reanalyzed the 5' RACE reads, giving one entry per CDR3 protein sequence and no DNA. In total, the table holds about 120,000 distinct CDR3 sequences. The sample comprised naive CXCR3+ CD8+ T cells from blood. These receptors all stem from a human donor in good health. Some clones in this sample may be carry-over from other donors' samples. Each CDR3 is given with its conserved first and last residue.

CDR3: CASSSQTFTNTGELFF; J: TRBJ2-2; V: TRBV28
CDR3: CASSTTGGWYTGELFF; J: TRBJ2-2; V: TRBV5-5
CDR3: CASSLEADTYEQYF; J: TRBJ2-7; V: TRBV5-1
CDR3: CASREDPPLHGYTF; J: TRBJ1-2; V: TRBV7-8
CDR3: CASSPRQVLEFF; J: TRBJ2-1; V: TRBV11-2
CDR3: CASSLVDSPSEKLFF; J: TRBJ1-4; V: TRBV7-9
CDR3: CASSPGTATTYEQYF; J: TRBJ2-7; V: TRBV4-1
CDR3: CASSLGQVKGSLLYEQYF; J: TRBJ2-7; V: TRBV28
CDR3: CASSPHRAGRGEQYF; J: TRBJ2-7; V: TRBV7-3
CDR3: CAISDPGLISYEQYF; J: TRBJ2-7; V: TRBV10-3
CDR3: CASSEPSTARYGYTF; J: TRBJ1-2; V: TRBV25-1
CDR3: CASSPGTRLGGNEQFF; J: TRBJ2-1; V: TRBV5-1
CDR3: CASSPPRGVTGELFF; J: TRBJ2-2; V: TRBV5-1
CDR3: CASSSPTSGGADFNEQFF; J: TRBJ2-1; V: TRBV7-8
CDR3: CASSIGAGNEQFF; J: TRBJ2-1; V: TRBV19
CDR3: CASSPGPDSNQPQHF; J: TRBJ1-5; V: TRBV7-9
CDR3: CSVEDPRSNSAEQETQYF; J: TRBJ2-5; V: TRBV29-1